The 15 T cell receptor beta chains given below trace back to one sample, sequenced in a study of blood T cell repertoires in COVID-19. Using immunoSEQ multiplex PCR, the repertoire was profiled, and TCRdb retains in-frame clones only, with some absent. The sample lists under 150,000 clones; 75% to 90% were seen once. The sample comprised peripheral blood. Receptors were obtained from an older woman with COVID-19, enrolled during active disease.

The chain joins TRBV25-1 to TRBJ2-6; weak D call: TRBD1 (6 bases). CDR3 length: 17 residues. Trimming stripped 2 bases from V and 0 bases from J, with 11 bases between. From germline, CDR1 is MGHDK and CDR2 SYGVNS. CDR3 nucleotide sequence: TGTGCCAGCAGTGAACCGGACAGCCTCTCTGGGGCCAACGTCCTGACTTTC. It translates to CASSEPDSLSGANVLTF.

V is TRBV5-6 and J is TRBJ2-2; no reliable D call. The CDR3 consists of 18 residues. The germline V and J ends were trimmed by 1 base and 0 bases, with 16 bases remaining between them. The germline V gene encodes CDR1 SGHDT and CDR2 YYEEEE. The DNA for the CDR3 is TGTGCCAGCAGCTTGCTTCCGCTTTCAACTACGAACACCGGGGAGCTGTTTTTT. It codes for CASSLLPLSTTNTGELFF.

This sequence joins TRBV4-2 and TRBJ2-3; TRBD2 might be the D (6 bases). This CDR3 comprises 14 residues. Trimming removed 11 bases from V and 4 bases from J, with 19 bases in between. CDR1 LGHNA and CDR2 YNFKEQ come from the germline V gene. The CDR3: CAGAGTLFADTQYF. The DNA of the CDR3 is TGTGCCGGAGCCGGGACTCTATTTGCAGATACGCAGTATTTT.

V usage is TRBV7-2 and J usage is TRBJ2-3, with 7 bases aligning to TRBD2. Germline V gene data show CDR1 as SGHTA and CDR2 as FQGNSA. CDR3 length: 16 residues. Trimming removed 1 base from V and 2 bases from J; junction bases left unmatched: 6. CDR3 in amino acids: CASSLGRGIITDTQYF. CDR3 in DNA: TGTGCCAGCAGCTTAGGGCGGGGGATCATCACAGATACGCAGTATTTT.

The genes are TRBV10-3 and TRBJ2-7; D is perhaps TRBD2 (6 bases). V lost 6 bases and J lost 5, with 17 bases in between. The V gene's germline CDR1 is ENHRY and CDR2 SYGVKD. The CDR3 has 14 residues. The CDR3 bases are TGTGCCATCAGGGGGGGACCCCAAAAGGACGAGCAGTACTTC. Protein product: CAIRGGPQKDEQYF.

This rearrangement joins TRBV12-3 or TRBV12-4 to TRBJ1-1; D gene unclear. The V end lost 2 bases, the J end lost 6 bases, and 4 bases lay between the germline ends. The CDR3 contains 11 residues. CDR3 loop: CASSLLSEAFF. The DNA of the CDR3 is TGTGCCAGCAGTTTACTATCTGAAGCTTTCTTT.

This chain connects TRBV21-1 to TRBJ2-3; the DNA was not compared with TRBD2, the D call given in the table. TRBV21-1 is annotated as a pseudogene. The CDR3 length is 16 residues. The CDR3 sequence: CASSKAKSTHTDTQYF. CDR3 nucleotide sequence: TGTGCCAGCAGCAAAGCGAAATCTACCCACACAGATACGCAGTATTTT.

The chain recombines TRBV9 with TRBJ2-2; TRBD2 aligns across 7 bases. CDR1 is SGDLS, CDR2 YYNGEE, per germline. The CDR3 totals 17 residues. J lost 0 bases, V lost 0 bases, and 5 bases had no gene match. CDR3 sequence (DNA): TGTGCCAGCAGCGTAGATTCAGGGAGGGCGAACACCGGGGAGCTGTTTTTT. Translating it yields CASSVDSGRANTGELFF.

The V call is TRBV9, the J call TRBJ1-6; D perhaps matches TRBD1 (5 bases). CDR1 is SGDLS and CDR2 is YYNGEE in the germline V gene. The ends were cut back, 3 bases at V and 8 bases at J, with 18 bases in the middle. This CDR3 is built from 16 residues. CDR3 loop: CASSAGGDGSHSPLHF. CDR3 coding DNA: TGTGCCAGCAGCGCTGGGGGGGACGGTTCCCATTCACCCCTCCACTTT. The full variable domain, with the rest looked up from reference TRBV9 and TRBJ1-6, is DSGVTQTPKHLITATGQRVTLRCSPRSGDLSVYWYQQSLDQGLQFLIQYYNGEERAKGNILERFSAQQFPDLHSELNLSSLELGDSALYFCASSAGGDGSHSPLHFGNGTRLTVT.

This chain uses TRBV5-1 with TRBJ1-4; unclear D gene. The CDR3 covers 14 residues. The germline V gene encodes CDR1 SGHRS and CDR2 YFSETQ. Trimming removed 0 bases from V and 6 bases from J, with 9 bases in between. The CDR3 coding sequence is TGCGCCAGCAGCTTGGGAGGGTTGCATGAAAAACTGTTTTTT. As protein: CASSLGGLHEKLFF.

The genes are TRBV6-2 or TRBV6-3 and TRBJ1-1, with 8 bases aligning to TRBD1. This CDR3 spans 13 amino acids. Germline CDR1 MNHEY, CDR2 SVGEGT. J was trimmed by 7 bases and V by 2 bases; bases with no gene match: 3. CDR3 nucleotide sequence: TGTGCCAGCAGTTACCGGACAGGGCTTGAAGCTTTCTTT. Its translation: CASSYRTGLEAFF.

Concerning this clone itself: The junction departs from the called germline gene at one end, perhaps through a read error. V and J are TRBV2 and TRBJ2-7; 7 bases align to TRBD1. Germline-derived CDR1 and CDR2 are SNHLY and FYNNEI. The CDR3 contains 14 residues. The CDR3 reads CASREGQAAYEQYF. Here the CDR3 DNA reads TGTGCCAGCAGAGAAGGACAGGCGGCCTACGAGCAGTACTTC. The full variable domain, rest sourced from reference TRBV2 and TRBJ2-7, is EPEVTQTPSHQVTQMGQEVILRCVPISNHLYFYWYRQILGQKVEFLVSFYNNEISEKSEIFDDQFSVERPDGSNFTLKIRSTKLEDSAMYFCASREGQAAYEQYFGPGTRLTVT.

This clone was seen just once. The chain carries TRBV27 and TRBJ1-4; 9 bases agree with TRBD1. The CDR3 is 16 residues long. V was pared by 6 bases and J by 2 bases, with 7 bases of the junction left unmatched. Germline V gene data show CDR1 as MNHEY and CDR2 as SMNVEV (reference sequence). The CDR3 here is CASRHLTGGTNEKLFF. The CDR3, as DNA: TGTGCCAGCAGACACCTCACAGGGGGCACTAATGAAAAACTGTTTTTT.

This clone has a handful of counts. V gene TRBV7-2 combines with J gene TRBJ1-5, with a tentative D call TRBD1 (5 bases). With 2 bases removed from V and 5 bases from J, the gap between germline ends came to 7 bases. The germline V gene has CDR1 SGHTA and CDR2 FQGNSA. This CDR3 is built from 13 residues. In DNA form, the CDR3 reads TGTGCCAGCAGCTTATCGACAGATCAGCCCCAGCATTTT. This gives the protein CASSLSTDQPQHF.

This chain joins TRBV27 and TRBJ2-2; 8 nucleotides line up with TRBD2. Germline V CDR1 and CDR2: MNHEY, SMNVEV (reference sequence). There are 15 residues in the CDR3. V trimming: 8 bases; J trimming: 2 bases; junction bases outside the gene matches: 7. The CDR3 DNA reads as TGTGCCAGCCCTCGGCGGGGGGACAACACCGGGGAGCTGTTTTTT. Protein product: CASPRRGDNTGELFF.